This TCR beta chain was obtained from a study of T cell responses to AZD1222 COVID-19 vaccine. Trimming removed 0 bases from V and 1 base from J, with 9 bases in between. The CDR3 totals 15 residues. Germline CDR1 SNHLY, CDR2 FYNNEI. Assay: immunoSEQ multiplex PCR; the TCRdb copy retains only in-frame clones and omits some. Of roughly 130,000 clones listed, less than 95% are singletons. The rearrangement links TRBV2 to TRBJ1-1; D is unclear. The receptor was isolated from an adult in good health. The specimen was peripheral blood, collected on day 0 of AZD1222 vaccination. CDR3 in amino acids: CASSEAGFGNTEAFF. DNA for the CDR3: TGTGCCAGCAGTGAAGCTGGGTTTGGGAACACTGAAGCTTTCTTT.